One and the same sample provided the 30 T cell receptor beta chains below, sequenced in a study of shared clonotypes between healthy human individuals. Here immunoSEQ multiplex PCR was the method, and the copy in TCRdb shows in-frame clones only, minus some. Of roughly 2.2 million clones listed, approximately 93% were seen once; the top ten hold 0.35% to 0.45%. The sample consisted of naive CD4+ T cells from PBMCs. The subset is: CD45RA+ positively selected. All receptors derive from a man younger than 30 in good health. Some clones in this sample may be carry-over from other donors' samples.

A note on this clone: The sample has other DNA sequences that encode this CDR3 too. CDR3: CASSFRETQYF. The DNA for the CDR3 is TGTGCCAGCAGCTTCAGGGAGACCCAGTACTTC. V is TRBV28 and J is TRBJ2-5; no reliable D call. The CDR3 totals 11 residues. Trimming took 6 bases from V and 5 from J, leaving 7 bases between them. Germline V CDR1 and CDR2: MDHEN, SYDVKM.

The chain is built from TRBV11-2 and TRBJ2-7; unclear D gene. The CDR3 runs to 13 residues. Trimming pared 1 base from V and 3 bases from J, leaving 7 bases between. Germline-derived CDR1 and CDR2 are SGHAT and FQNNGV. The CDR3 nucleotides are TGTGCCAGCAGCTTAGGAGGAGACTACGAGCAGTACTTC. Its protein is CASSLGGDYEQYF.

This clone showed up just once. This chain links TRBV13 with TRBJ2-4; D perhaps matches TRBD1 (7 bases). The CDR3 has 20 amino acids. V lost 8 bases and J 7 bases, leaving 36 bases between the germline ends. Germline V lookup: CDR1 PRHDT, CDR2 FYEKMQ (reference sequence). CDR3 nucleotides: TGTGCCAGCCGGGTCCTGGGCTGGTCACAACTTGACAGGGAGGAGAACATTCAGTACTTC. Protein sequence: CASRVLGWSQLDREENIQYF. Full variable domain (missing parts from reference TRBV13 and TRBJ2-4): AAGVIQSPRHLIKEKRETATLKCYPIPRHDTVYWYQQGPGQDPQFLISFYEKMQSDKGSIPDRFSAQQFSDYHSELNMSSLELGDSALYFCASRVLGWSQLDREENIQYFGAGTRLSVL.

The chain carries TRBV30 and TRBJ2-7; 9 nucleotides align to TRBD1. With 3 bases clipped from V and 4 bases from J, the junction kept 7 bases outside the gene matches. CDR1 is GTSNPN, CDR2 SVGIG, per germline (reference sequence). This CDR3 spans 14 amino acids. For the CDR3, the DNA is TGTGCCTGGAGCACCGGGACAGGGATGTACGAGCAGTACTTC. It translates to CAWSTGTGMYEQYF.

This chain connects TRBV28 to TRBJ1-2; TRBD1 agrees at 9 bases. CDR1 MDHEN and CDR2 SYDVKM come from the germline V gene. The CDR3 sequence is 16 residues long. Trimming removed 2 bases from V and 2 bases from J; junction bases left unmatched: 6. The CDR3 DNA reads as TGTGCCAGCAGTTTAACCGGGACAGGGCCCAACTATGGCTACACCTTC. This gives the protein CASSLTGTGPNYGYTF.

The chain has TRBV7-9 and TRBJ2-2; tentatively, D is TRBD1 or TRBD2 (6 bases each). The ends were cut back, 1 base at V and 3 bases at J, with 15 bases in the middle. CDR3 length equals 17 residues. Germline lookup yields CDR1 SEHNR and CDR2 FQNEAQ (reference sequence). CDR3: CASSLERGQGYTGELFF. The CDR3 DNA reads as TGTGCCAGCAGCTTAGAACGGGGGCAGGGCTACACCGGGGAGCTGTTTTTT.

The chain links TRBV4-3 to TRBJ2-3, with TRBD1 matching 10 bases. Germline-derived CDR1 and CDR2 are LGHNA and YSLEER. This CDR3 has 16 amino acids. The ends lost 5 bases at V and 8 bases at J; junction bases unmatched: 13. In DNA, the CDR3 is TGCGCCAGCAGCTCCCGGGACAGGGGCTATCTAGGTACGCAGTATTTT. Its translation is CASSSRDRGYLGTQYF.

Written as DNA, the CDR3 is TGTGCCAGCAGTGCCCCCGGGACAAGAGGCTACAATGAGCAGTTCTTC. It encodes CASSAPGTRGYNEQFF. The chain recombines TRBV25-1 with TRBJ2-1; TRBD1 is a possible D gene (6 bases). The V gene lost 4 bases and the J gene lost 3 bases, with 16 bases spanning the gap. CDR3 length equals 16 residues. CDR1 is MGHDK, CDR2 SYGVNS, per germline.

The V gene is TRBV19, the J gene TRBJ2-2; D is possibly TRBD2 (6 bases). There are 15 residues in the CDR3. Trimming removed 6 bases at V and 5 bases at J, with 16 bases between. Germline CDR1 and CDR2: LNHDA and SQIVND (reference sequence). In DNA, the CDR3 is TGTGCCAGTAGCTCCGGGACTTCCACTACCGGGGAGCTGTTTTTT. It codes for CASSSGTSTTGELFF. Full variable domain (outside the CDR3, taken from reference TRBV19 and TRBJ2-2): DGGITQSPKYLFRKEGQNVTLSCEQNLNHDAMYWYRQDPGQGLRLIYYSQIVNDFQKGDIAEGYSVSREKKESFPLTVTSAQKNPTAFYLCASSSGTSTTGELFFGEGSRLTVL.

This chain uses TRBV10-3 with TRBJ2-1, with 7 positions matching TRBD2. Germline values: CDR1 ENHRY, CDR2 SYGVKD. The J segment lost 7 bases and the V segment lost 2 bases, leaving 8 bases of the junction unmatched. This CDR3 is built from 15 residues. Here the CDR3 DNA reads TGTGCCATCAGTGAGGTGGGAGGGCCTTTGAATGAGCAGTTCTTC. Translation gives CAISEVGGPLNEQFF.

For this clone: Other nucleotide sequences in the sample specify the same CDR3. The CDR3 DNA sequence: TGTGCCAGCAGTTTCCTTGGTAGCGGGGCCTCCTACGAGCAGTACTTC. Amino acid sequence: CASSFLGSGASYEQYF. The gene calls are TRBV28 and TRBJ2-7, with TRBD2 identical over 8 bases. In germline, CDR1 is MDHEN, CDR2 SYDVKM. V shed 3 bases and J 0 bases; nucleotides not matched to a gene: 7. The length of the CDR3 is 16 residues.

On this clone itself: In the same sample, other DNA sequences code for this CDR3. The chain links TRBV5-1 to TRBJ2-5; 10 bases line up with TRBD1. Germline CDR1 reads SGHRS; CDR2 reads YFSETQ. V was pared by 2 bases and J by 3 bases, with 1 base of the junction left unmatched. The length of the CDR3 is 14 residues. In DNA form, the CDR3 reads TGCGCCAGCAGCTTAGGACAGGGGGAAGAGACCCAGTACTTC. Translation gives CASSLGQGEETQYF. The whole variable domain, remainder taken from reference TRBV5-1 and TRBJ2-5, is KAGVTQTPRYLIKTRGQQVTLSCSPISGHRSVSWYQQTPGQGLQFLFEYFSETQRNKGNFPGRFSGRQFSNSRSEMNVSTLELGDSALYLCASSLGQGEETQYFGPGTRLLVL.

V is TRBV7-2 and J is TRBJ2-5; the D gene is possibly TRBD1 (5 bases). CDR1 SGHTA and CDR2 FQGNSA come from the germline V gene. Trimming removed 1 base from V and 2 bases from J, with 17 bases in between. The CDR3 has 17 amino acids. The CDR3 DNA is TGTGCCAGCAGCTTAGGCGGACACGGGCTCCTTCAAGAGACCCAGTACTTC. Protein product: CASSLGGHGLLQETQYF.

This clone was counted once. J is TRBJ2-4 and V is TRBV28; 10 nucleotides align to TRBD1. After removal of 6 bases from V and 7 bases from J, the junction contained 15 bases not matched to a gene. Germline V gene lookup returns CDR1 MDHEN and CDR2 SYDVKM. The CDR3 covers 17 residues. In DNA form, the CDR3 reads TGTGCCAGCAGGACAGGGGGCTGGCTCACTCCGGCTAACATTCAGTACTTC. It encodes CASRTGGWLTPANIQYF.

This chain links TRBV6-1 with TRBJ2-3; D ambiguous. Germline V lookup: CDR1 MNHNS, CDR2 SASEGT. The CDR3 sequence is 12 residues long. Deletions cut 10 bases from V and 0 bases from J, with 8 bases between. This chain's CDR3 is CAIGRSTDTQYF. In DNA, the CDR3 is TGTGCCATCGGACGGAGCACAGATACGCAGTATTTT.

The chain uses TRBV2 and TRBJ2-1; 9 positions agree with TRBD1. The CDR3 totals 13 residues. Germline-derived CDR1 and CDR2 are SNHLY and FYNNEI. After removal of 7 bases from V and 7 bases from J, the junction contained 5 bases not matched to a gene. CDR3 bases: TGTGCCAGCACGGGACAGGGTTTTAATGAGCAGTTCTTC. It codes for CASTGQGFNEQFF.

Written as DNA, the CDR3 is TGCGCCAGCAGCTTTGCCGGGACTAGCGGGGCCACCGGGGAGCTGTTTTTT. This gives the protein CASSFAGTSGATGELFF. The rearrangement links TRBV5-1 to TRBJ2-2, with 13 bases matching TRBD2. The CDR3 contains 17 residues. V dropped 2 bases and J dropped 4; count of bases not matched to a gene: 5. Germline CDR1 SGHRS, CDR2 YFSETQ.

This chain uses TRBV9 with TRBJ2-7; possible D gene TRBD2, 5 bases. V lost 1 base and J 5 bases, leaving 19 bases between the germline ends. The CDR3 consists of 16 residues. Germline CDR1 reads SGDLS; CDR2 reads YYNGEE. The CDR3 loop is CASSVITDGVGDEQYF. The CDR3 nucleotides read TGTGCCAGCAGCGTAATCACAGACGGGGTTGGGGACGAGCAGTACTTC.

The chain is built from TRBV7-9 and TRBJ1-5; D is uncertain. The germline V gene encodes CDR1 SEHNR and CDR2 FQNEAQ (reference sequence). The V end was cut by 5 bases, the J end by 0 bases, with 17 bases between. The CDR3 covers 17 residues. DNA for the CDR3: TGTGCCAGCAGCCAAGGGTTCGGCACTGTTAGCAATCAGCCCCAGCATTTT. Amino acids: CASSQGFGTVSNQPQHF.

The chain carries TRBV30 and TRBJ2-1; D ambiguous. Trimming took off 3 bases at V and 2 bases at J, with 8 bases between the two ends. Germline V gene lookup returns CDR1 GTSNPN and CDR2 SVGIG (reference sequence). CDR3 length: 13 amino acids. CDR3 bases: TGTGCCTGGAGGAAGCTCCCCTACAATGAGCAGTTCTTC. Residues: CAWRKLPYNEQFF. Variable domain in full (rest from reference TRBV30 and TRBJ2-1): SQTIHQWPATLVQPVGSPLSLECTVEGTSNPNLYWYRQAAGRGLQLLFYSVGIGQISSEVPQNLSASRPQDRQFILSSKKLLLSDSGFYLCAWRKLPYNEQFFGPGTRLTVL.

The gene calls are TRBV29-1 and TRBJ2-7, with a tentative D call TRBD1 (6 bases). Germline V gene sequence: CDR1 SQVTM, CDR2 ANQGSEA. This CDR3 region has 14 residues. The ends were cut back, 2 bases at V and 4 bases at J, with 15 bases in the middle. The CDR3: CSVETWTERYEQYF. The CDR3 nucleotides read TGCAGCGTTGAAACATGGACAGAACGGTACGAGCAGTACTTC.

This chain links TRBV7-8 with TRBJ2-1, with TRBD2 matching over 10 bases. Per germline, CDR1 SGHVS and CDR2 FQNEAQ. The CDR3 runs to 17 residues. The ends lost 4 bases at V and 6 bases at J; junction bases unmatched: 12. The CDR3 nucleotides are TGTGCCAGCAGCTCCTGGGGTAGCGGGAGGCTCGGCAATGAGCAGTTCTTC. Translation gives CASSSWGSGRLGNEQFF.

The CDR3: CASSAGRGDGYTF. In nucleotides, the CDR3 is TGTGCCAGTAGTGCAGGGAGGGGCGATGGCTACACCTTC. The chain combines TRBV19 with TRBJ1-2; TRBD1 might be the D (5 bases). CDR3 length: 13 amino acids. Germline loops: CDR1 LNHDA, CDR2 SQIVND (reference sequence). Deletions cut 5 bases from V and 6 bases from J, with 13 bases between.

In nucleotides, the CDR3 is TGTGCCAGCAGCTTAGTCGCACAGGACTATGGCTACACCTTC. Translated: CASSLVAQDYGYTF. The chain uses TRBV7-9 and TRBJ1-2, with D possibly matching TRBD1 (5 bases). Germline V gives CDR1 SEHNR, CDR2 FQNEAQ (reference sequence). V lost 1 base to trimming and J lost 3 bases, with 9 bases between them. CDR3 length equals 14 residues.

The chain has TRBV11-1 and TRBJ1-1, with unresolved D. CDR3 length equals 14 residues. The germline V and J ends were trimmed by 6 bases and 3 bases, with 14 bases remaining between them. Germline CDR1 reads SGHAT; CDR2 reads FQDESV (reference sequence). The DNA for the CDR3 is TGTGCCAGCAGTTGGAATCCGACGGACACTGAAGCTTTCTTT. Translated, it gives CASSWNPTDTEAFF.

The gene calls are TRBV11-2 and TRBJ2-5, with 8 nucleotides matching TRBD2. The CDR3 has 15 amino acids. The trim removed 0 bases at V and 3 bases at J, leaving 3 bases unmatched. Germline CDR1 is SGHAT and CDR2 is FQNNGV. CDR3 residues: CASSLDPAGEETQYF. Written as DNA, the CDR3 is TGTGCCAGCAGCTTAGATCCAGCGGGGGAAGAGACCCAGTACTTC.

CDR3 residues: CSVGLAGGHETQYF. The CDR3 bases are TGCAGCGTCGGACTAGCAGGAGGGCATGAGACCCAGTACTTC. V gene TRBV29-1 combines with J gene TRBJ2-5, with TRBD2 matching over 8 bases. J lost 5 bases, V lost 6 bases, and 11 bases had no gene match. CDR3 length: 14 residues. Germline-derived CDR1 and CDR2 are SQVTM and ANQGSEA. Drawing the rest from reference TRBV29-1 and TRBJ2-5, the complete variable domain is SAVISQKPSRDICQRGTSLTIQCQVDSQVTMMFWYRQQPGQSLTLIATANQGSEATYESGFVIDKFPISRPNLTFSTLTVSNMSPEDSSIYLCSVGLAGGHETQYFGPGTRLLVL.

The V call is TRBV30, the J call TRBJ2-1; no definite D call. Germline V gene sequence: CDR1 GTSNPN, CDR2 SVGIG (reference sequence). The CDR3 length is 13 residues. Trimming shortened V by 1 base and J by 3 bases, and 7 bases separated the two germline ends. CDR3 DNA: TGTGCCTGGAGTGGTCAGAACTACAATGAGCAGTTCTTC. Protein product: CAWSGQNYNEQFF.

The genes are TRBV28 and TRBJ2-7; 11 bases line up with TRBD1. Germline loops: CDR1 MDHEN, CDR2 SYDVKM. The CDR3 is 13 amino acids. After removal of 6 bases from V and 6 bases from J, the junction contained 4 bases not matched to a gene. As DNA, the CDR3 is TGTGCCAGCAGCCATGGGACAGGGGGCGAGCAGTACTTC. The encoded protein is CASSHGTGGEQYF.

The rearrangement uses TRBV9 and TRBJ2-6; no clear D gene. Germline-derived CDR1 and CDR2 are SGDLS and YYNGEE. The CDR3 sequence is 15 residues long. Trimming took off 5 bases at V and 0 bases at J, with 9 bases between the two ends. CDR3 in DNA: TGTGCCAGCAGAGCTCCCGGCTCTGGGGCCAACGTCCTGACTTTC. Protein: CASRAPGSGANVLTF.